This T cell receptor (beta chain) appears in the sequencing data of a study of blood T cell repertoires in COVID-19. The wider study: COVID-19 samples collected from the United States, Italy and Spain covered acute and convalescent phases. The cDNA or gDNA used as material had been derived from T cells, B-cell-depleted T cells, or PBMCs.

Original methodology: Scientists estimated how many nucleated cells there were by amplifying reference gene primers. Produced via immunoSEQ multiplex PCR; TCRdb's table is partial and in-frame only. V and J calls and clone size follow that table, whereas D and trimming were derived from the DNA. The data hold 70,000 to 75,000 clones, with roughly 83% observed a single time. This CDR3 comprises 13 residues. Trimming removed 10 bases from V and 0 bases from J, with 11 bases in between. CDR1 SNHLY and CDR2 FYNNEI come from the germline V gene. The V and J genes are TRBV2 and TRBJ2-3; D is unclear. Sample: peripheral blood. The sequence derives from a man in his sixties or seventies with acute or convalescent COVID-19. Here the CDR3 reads CATRLLSTDTQYF. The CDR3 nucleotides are TGTGCCACGCGACTCTTAAGCACAGATACGCAGTATTTT.